This T cell receptor (beta chain) was retrieved from a study of regulatory T cells in long-lasting Graves disease. Points from the study as a whole: Those with persistent Graves' had less TCR diversity than newly diagnosed patients.

For TCR beta, libraries came from iRepertoire HTBI primers and Arm-PCR of CDR3 regions. TCRdb ran MiXCR on the multiplex PCR reads and lists one entry per CDR3 protein. The table includes about 620,000 distinct CDR3 sequences, 15% to 20% detected once. The ends were cut back, 0 bases at V and 7 bases at J, with 13 bases in the middle. Germline values: CDR1 GTSNPN, CDR2 SVGIG (reference sequence). There are 15 residues in the CDR3. Remarks on this clonotype: Its target is unknown.

Time point specified: newly diagnosed GD, antithyroid drugs for less than 3 months. Extracted PBMC RNA gave rise to the TCR library. These data also formed part of another study, on T cells in Graves' hyperthyroidism and ophthalmopathy.

Here the sequenced sample was peripheral blood mononuclear cells (PBMCs), taken at new diagnosis, from a patient treated with antithyroid drugs. The sequence was collected from a woman aged 30 to 39 with Graves disease. The chain joins TRBV30 to TRBJ1-6; possibly TRBD1 for D (5 bases). CDR3 nucleotide sequence: TGTGCCTGGAGTGTCGTTGGGACGGGGAATTCACCCCTCCACTTT. Translating gives CAWSVVGTGNSPLHF.